This TCR beta chain was found in a study of blood T cell repertoires in COVID-19 (dated by TCRdb to the early 2020s). Concerning the study at large: The collaborator samples originated in the United States, Italy and Spain and spanned the acute and convalescent phases of COVID-19. The material from the prospective study consisted of cDNA or gDNA derived from T cells, B-cell-depleted T cells, or PBMCs. Deeply sampled blood TCRbeta repertoires from subjects exposed to, actively infected with, or recovered from COVID-19 were included in the dataset. A freely available public database, intended as a resource for researchers studying the immune response to SARS-CoV-2, is where the repertoires were released. Samples came from the ongoing ImmuneRACE study (first 160 participants) plus 1,254 subjects from 6 global collaborators. Nearly every sample came with metadata listing a de-identified subject ID, COVID-19 status, age in years and sex. Where HLA class I and class II types were available, the types were taken from metadata supplied by the sample provider, not from assay-based typing.

Turning to this clone: The specificity of this receptor is unknown. Base qualities are not at hand, and no much larger clone is one base apart.

TCRbeta CDR3 regions were amplified from genomic DNA using the immunoSEQ Assay, a bias-controlled multiplex PCR. Under the source paper's analysis protocol: Within the assay, amplification of reference gene primers was used to estimate how many nucleated cells each sample contained. To quantify the absolute abundance of each unique TCRbeta CDR3 rearrangement, sequence reads were collapsed and filtered. For each sample, productive Simpson clonality was calculated by taking the square root of Simpson's diversity index across productive rearrangements. TCRdb took over this immuneACCESS table, retaining in-frame rearrangements with V and J assigned. Such tables are incomplete; in checked studies, under half of the missing clones stem from an unresolved V gene, and the remainder is unexplained. V, J and clone size derive from that table, while D and trimming were established from the DNA sequence. Here the sample has roughly 480,000 clones; roughly 89% occur a single time. Approximately 0.9% of the sample is in the top ten clones.

Results the study describes overall, beyond this receptor: The quantity of clinical and demographic metadata differed by source and by participant and was supplied without curation.

In Seattle, one collaborating source enrolled patients while the infection was active and tracked those patients longitudinally over the course of disease. Whole blood was collected in K2EDTA tubes by collaborating institutions according to the institutions' own protocols. For TCRbeta analysis, collaborator samples were shipped as frozen whole blood, as isolated PBMCs, or as DNA extracted from either sample type. The sequenced material came from peripheral blood. The TCR comes from a man younger than 35 with COVID-19, enrolled during active disease.

The nucleotide sequence is given as TGCGCCAGCAGTTCAGGACTAGCGGGGTTAAATGAGCAGTTCTTC. It encodes CASSSGLAGLNEQFF. The chain links TRBV5-1 with TRBJ2-1; TRBD2 aligns with 12 central bases. The germline V gene specifies SGHRS as CDR1 and YFSETQ as CDR2. CDR3 length: 15 amino acids, cysteine to phenylalanine. Only the CDR3 DNA is retained, 45 bases long and in frame from the first base. Compared with germline, V lacks 5 bases and J lacks 7 bases; bases without a gene match: 7.